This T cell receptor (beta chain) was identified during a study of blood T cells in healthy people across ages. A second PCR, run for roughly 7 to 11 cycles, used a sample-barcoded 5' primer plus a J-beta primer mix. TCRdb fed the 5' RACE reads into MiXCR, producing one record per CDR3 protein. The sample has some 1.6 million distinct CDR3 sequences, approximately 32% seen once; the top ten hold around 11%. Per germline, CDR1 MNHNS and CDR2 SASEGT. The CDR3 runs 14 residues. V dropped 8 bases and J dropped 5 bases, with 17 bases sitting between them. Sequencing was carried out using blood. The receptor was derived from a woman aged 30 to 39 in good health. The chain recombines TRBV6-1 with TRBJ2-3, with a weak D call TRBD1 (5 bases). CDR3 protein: CASGRTGMGDTQYF. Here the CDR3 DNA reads TGTGCCAGCGGCCGCACAGGAATGGGAGATACGCAGTATTTT.